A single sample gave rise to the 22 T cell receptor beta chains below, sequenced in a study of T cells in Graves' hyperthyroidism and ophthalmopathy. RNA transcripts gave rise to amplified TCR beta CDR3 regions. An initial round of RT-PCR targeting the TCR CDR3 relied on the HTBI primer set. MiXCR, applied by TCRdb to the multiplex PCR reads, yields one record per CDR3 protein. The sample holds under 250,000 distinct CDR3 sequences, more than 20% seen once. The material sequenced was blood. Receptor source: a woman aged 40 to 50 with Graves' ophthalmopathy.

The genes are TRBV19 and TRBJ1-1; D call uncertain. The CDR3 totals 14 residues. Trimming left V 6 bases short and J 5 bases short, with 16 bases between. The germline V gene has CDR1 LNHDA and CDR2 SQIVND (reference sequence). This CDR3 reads CASSHASVGTEAFF. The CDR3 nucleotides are TGTGCCAGTAGCCATGCCTCGGTAGGGACTGAAGCTTTCTTT.

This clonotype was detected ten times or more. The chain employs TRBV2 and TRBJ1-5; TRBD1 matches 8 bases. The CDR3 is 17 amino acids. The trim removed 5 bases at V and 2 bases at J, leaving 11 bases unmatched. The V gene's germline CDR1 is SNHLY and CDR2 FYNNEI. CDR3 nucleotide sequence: TGTGCCAGCAGTTCCGGGACAGGCCCTTTGGGCAATCAGCCCCAGCATTTT. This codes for CASSSGTGPLGNQPQHF. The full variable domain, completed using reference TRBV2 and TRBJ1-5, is EPEVTQTPSHQVTQMGQEVILRCVPISNHLYFYWYRQILGQKVEFLVSFYNNEISEKSEIFDDQFSVERPDGSNFTLKIRSTKLEDSAMYFCASSSGTGPLGNQPQHFGDGTRLSIL.

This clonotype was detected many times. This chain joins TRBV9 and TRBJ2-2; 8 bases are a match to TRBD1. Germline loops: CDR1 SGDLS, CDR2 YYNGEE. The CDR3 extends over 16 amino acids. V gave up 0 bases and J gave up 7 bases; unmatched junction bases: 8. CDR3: CASSVGGQGAVGELFF. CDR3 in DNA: TGTGCCAGCAGCGTAGGAGGGCAGGGGGCGGTCGGGGAGCTGTTTTTT.

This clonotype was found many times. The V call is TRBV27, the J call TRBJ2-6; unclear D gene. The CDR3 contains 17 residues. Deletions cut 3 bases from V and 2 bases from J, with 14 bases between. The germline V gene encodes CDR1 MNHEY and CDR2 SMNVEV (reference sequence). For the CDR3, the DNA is TGTGCCAGCAGTTTCTTGTCTCTGCCGACTGGGGCCAACGTCCTGACTTTC. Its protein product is CASSFLSLPTGANVLTF.

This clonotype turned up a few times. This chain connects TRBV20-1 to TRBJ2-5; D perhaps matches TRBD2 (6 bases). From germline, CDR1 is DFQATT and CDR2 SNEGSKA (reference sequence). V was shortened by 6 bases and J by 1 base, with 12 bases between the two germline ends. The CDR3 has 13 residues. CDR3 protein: CSALAGFQETQYF. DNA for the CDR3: TGCAGTGCATTGGCGGGGTTCCAAGAGACCCAGTACTTC.

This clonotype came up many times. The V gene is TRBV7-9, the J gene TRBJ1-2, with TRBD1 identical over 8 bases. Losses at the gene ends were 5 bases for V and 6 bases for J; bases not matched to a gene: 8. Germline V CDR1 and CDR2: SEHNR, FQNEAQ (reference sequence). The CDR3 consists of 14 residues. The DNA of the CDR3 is TGTGCCAGCAGCGGCGACAGGGGAAAAGATGGCTACACCTTC. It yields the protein CASSGDRGKDGYTF.

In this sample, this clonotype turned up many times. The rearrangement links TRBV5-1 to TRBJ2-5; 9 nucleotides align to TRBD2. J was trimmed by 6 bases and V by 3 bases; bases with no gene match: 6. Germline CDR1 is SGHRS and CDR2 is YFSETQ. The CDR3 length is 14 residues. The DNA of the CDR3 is TGCGCCAGCAGCTCCGGGACTAGCATGAAGACCCAGTACTTC. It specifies CASSSGTSMKTQYF.

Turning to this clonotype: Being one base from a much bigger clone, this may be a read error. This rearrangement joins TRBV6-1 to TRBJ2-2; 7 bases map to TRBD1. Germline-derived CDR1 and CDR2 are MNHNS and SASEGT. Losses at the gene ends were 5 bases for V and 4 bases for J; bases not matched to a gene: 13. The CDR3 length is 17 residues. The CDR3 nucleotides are TGTGCCAGCAGTCCCACCACGACAGGGCGGAGCACCGGGGAGCTGTTTTTT. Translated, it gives CASSPTTTGRSTGELFF.

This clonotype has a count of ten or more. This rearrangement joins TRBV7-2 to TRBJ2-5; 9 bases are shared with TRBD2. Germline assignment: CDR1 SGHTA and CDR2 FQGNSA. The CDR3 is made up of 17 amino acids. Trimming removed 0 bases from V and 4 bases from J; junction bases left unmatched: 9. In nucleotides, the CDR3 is TGTGCCAGCAGCTTAGCAGGCGGGCTAGCGGGACGAGAGACCCAGTACTTC. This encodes CASSLAGGLAGRETQYF.

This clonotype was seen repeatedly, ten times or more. In nucleotides, the CDR3 is TGTGCCAGCAGTGCTAACCAGGGTTCCGAGCAGTACTTC. Protein product: CASSANQGSEQYF. The V call is TRBV6-4, the J call TRBJ2-7, with TRBD1 as a possible D gene (5 bases). V was clipped by 4 bases and J by 6 bases, with 13 bases between them. Germline V gene lookup returns CDR1 MRHNA and CDR2 SNTAGT. This CDR3 has 13 amino acids.

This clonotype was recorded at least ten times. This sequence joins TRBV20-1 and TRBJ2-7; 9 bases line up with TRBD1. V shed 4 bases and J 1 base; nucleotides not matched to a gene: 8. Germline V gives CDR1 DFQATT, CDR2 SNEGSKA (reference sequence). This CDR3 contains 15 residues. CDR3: CSATPGQGLSYEQYF. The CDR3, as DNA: TGCAGTGCTACGCCGGGACAGGGACTTTCCTACGAGCAGTACTTC.

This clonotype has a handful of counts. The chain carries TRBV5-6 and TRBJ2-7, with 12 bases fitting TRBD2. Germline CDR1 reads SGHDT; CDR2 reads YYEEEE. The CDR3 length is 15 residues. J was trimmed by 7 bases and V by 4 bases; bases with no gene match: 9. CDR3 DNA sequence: TGTGCCAGCAGCACTGCCGGGACTAGCGGGTCAGAGCAGTACTTC. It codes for CASSTAGTSGSEQYF.

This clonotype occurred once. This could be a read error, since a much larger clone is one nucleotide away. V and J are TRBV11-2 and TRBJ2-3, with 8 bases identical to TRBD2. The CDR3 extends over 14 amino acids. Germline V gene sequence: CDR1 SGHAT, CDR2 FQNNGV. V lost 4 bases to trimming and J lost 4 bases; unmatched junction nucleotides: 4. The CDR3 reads CASSSGGRSDTQYF. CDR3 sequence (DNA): TGTGCCAGCAGCTCGGGCGGGAGGTCAGATACGCAGTATTTT.

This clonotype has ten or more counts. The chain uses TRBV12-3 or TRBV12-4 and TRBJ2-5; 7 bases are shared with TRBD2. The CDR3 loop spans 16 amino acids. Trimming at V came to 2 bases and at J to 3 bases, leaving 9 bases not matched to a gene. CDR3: CASSLKIRGREETQYF. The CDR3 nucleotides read TGTGCCAGCAGTTTAAAGATTCGGGGGAGGGAAGAGACCCAGTACTTC.

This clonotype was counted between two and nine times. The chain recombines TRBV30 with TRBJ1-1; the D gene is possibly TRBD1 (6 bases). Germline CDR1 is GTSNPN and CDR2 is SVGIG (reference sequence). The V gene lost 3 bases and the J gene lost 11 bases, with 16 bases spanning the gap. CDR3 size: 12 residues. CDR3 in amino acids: CAWRRQAPWAFF. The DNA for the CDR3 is TGTGCCTGGAGACGACAGGCCCCTTGGGCTTTCTTT.

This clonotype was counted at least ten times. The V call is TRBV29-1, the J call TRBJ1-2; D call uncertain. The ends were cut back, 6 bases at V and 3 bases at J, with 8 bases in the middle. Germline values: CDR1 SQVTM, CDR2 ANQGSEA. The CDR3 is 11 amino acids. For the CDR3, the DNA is TGCAGCGTCGAGGGTGACTATGGCTACACCTTC. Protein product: CSVEGDYGYTF. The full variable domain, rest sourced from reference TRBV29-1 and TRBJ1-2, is SAVISQKPSRDICQRGTSLTIQCQVDSQVTMMFWYRQQPGQSLTLIATANQGSEATYESGFVIDKFPISRPNLTFSTLTVSNMSPEDSSIYLCSVEGDYGYTFGSGTRLTVV.

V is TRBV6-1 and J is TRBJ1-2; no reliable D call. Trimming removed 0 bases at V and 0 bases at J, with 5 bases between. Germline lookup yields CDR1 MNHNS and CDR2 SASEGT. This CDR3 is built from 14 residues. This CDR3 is CASSEAGTNYGYTF. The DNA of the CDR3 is TGTGCCAGCAGTGAAGCCGGCACTAACTATGGCTACACCTTC.

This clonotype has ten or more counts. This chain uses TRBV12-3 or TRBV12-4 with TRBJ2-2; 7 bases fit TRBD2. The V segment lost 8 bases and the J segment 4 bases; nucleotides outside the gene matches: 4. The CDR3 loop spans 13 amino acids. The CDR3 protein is CASPPGGTGELFF. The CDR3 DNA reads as TGTGCCAGCCCCCCGGGAGGCACCGGGGAGCTGTTTTTT.

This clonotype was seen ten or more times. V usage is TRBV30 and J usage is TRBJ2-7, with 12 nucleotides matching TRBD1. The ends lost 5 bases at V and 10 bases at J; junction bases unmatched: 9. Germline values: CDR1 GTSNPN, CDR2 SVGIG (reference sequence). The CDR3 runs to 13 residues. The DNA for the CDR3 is TGTGCCTGGGAGTTTGGGACAGGGGGCTTCCAGTACTTC. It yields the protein CAWEFGTGGFQYF. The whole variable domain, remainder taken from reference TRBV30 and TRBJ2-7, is SQTIHQWPATLVQPVGSPLSLECTVEGTSNPNLYWYRQAAGRGLQLLFYSVGIGQISSEVPQNLSASRPQDRQFILSSKKLLLSDSGFYLCAWEFGTGGFQYFGPGTRLTVT.

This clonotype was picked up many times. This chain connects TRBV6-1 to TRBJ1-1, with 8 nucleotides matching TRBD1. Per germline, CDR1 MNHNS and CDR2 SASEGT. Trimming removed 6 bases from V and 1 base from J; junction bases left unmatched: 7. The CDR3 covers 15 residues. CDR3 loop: CASRTRQGPNTEAFF. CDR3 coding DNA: TGTGCCAGCAGAACGCGACAGGGGCCGAACACTGAAGCTTTCTTT.

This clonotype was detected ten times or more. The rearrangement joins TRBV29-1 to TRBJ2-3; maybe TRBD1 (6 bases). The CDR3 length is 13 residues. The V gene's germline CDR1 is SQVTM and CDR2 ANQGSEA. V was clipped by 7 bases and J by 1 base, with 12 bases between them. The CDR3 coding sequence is TGCAGCGCCCCAGGGGACGGCACAGATACGCAGTATTTT. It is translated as CSAPGDGTDTQYF.

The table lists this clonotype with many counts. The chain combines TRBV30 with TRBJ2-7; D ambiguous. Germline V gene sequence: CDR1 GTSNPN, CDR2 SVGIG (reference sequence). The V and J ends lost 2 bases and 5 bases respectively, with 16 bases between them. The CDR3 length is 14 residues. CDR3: CAWSWLPTDHEQYF. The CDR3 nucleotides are TGTGCCTGGAGTTGGCTCCCAACCGACCACGAGCAGTACTTC.